The present T cell receptor (beta chain) was sequenced within a study of shared clonotypes between healthy human individuals. Only Caucasian adults living in Nashville, Tennessee made up the donor group. J was trimmed by 1 base and V by 4 bases; bases with no gene match: 6. From germline, CDR1 is SEHNR and CDR2 FQNEAQ (reference sequence). The CDR3 loop spans 16 amino acids. Clones were read by immunoSEQ multiplex PCR, and TCRdb kept only the in-frame ones, dropping some. In the table there are a few hundred thousand clones, around 78% of which are singletons. V gene TRBV7-9 combines with J gene TRBJ2-2, with 7 nucleotides matching TRBD1. The TCR originated in a woman in her thirties or forties in good health. Some clones in this sample may be carry-over from other donors' samples. The sequenced sample consisted of PBMCs. In DNA form, the CDR3 reads TGTGCCAGCAGCTCACGGGACAGAGGGAACACCGGGGAGCTGTTTTTT. Protein sequence: CASSSRDRGNTGELFF.